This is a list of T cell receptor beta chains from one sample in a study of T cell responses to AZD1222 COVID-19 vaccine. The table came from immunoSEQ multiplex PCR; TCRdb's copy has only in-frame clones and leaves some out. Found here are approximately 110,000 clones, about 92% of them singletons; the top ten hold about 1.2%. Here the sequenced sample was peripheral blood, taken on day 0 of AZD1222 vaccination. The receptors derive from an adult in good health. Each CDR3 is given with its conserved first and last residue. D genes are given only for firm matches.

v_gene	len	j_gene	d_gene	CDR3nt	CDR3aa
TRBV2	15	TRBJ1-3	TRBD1	TGTGCCAGCATGTTGGACAGGGGAAATGGAAACACCATATATTTT	CASMLDRGNGNTIYF
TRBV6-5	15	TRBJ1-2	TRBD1	TGTGCCAGCAGTCCTAATGACAGGGCCCGACATGGCTACACCTTC	CASSPNDRARHGYTF
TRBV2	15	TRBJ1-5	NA	TGTGCCAGCAGTGAAGGGCCCAAACACAATCAGCCCCAGCATTTT	CASSEGPKHNQPQHF
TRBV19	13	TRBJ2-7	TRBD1	TGTGCCAGTAGTAGGGACAGGGAGGGCGAGCAGTACTTC	CASSRDREGEQYF
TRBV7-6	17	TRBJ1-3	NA	TGTGCCAGCAGCTTAGCAGGCAGCAAGACCTCTGGAAACACCATATATTTT	CASSLAGSKTSGNTIYF
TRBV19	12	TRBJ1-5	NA	TGTGCCAGTTCATACAGGGATCAGCCCCAGCATTTT	CASSYRDQPQHF
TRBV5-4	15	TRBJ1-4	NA	TGTGCCAGCAGCCGAAGCAGGAGAATTAATGAAAAACTGTTTTTT	CASSRSRRINEKLFF
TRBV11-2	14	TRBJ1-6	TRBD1	TGTGCCAGCACCACCGGGACAGGGCATTCACCCCTCCACTTT	CASTTGTGHSPLHF
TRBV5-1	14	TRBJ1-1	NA	TGCGCCAGCAGCTTGGGTGCAACCGGGACAGAAGCTTTCTTT	CASSLGATGTEAFF
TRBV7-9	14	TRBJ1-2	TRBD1	TGTGCCAGCGTCAGAACAGGGGATGACTATGGCTACACCTTC	CASVRTGDDYGYTF